This T cell receptor (beta chain) was retrieved from a study of cytomegalovirus exposure and HLA in healthy donors. Points from the study as a whole: Some TCR beta chains (about 170 of them) were listed as cytomegalovirus-associated.

Donors showed nominal health when sampled, although they likely had unrecorded immune exposures. About this clone itself: Its antigen is undetermined.

This PCR relied on a set of 60 Vbeta primers and 13 Jbeta primers. Sequenced by immunoSEQ multiplex PCR; TCRdb stores in-frame clones only, minus some. Altogether fewer than 150,000 clones are present, 67% being singletons, with the ten largest covering roughly 8.3%. CDR1 SNHLY and CDR2 FYNNEI come from the germline V gene. Trimming took 8 bases from V and 7 from J; bases not matched to a gene: 11. The CDR3 contains 14 residues. The TCR sequence derives from a man aged 18 to 29 in good health and CMV-seropositive. The sample was PBMCs. V is TRBV2 and J is TRBJ2-5, with TRBD2 matching 9 bases. As DNA, the CDR3 is TGTGCCAGCGCGGGGGGGCCTGATATCGTGACCCAGTACTTC. This encodes CASAGGPDIVTQYF.